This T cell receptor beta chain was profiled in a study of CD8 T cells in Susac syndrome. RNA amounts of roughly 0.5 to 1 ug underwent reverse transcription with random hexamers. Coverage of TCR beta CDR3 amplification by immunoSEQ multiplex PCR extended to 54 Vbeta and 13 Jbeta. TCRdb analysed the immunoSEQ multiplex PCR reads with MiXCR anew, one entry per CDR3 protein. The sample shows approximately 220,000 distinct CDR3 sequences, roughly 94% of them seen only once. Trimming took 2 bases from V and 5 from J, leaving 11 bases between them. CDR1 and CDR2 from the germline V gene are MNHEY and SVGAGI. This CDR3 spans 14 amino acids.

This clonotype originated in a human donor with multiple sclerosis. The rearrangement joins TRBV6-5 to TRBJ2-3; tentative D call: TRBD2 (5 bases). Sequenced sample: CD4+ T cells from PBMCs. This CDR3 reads CASSYRDLGDTQYF. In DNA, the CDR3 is TGTGCCAGCAGTTACCGGGATTTGGGAGATACGCAGTATTTT.